Included here is one T cell receptor (beta chain) sequence, with context. Its target is unknown. These data originate in a study of cytomegalovirus exposure and HLA in healthy donors. The study, taken as a whole, reports: The study carried out a later analysis of TCR beta sequences. It associated approximately 15,000 of them with specific HLA alleles at a false discovery rate of 0.05. A later analysis showed HLA-associated TCR beta chains outstripping equally common others in clonal expansion. A later analysis linked a missense DCLRE1C variant to TCR beta V- and J-gene trimming. Later on, analysis showed that most CMV-associated TCR beta chains appeared to be HLA-restricted.

This CDR3 region has 15 residues. The germline V gene has CDR1 SGHTA and CDR2 FQGNSA. The trim removed 5 bases at V and 3 bases at J, leaving 6 bases unmatched. 13 Jbeta primers and 60 Vbeta primers were used for the PCR. The method was immunoSEQ multiplex PCR; TCRdb's version includes in-frame clones alone and lacks a portion of them. Found here are about 110,000 clones, 10% to 15% of them singletons; the top ten hold approximately 15%. This sequence joins TRBV7-2 and TRBJ2-1; 8 bases fit TRBD1. Sequencing was done on a sample of PBMCs. The origin of this receptor is a man between 35 and 55 years old in good health and CMV-seropositive. The CDR3 DNA is TGTGCCAGCAGCGTCAGGGGGCGCAACTACAATGAGCAGTTCTTC. Amino acid sequence: CASSVRGRNYNEQFF.